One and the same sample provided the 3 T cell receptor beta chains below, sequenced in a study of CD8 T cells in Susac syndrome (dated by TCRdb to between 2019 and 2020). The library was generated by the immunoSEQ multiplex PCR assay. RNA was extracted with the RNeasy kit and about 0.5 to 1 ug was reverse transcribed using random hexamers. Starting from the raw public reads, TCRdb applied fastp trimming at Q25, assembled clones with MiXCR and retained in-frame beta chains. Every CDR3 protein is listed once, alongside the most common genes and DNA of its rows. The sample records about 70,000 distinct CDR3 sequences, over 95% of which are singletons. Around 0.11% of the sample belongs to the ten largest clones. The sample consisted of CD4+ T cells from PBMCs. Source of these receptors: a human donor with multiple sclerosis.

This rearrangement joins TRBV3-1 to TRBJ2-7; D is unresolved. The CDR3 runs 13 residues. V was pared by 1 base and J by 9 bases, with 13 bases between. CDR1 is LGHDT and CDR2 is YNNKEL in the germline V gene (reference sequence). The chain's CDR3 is CASSQVEQSVQYF. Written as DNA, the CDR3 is TGTGCCAGCAGCCAAGTGGAGCAGAGCGTGCAGTACTTC.

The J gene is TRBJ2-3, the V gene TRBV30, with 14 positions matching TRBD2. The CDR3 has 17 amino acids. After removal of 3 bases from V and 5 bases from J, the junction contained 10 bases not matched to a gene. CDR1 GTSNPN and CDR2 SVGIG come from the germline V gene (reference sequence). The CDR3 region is CAWRRARTSGGQDTQYF. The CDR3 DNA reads TGTGCCTGGAGGAGGGCCAGGACTAGCGGGGGGCAAGATACGCAGTATTTT.

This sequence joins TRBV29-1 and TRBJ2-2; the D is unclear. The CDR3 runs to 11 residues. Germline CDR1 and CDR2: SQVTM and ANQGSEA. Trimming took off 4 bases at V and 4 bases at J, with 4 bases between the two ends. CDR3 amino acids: CSVVRTGELFF. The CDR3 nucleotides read TGCAGCGTTGTCCGCACCGGGGAGCTGTTTTTT.